This T cell receptor (beta chain) is drawn from a study of blood T cell repertoires in COVID-19. Study information: Collection of acute and convalescent COVID-19 samples took place in the United States, Italy and Spain.

Authors' analysis steps: Amplification of reference gene primers was used by the study to estimate nucleated cell counts. Clones were sequenced by immunoSEQ multiplex PCR, and TCRdb holds only the in-frame ones, with some missing. Clone size and the V and J calls come from that table; the DNA yielded D and trimming. There are some 220,000 clones in the sample; about nine tenths occur only once, and over 0.65% lies in the top ten. The CDR3 length is 13 residues. CDR1 is LNHDA and CDR2 is SQIVND in the germline V gene (reference sequence). Trimming took off 6 bases at V and 7 bases at J, with 15 bases between the two ends. During active infection, Seattle patients enrolled and were then monitored through disease.

V usage is TRBV19 and J usage is TRBJ1-1, with a weak D call TRBD1 (5 bases). The sequence was collected from a man under 40 with COVID-19, enrolled during active disease. Sequencing used peripheral blood. CDR3 in amino acids: CASSKQRQSEAFF. DNA for the CDR3: TGTGCCAGTAGCAAACAAAGACAGAGTGAAGCTTTCTTT.